One sample yielded the 24 T cell receptor beta chains listed below, sequenced in a study of CD8 T cells in Susac syndrome. RNA, at roughly 0.45 to 1 ug, was reverse transcribed with random hexamers. Using its own MiXCR run on the immunoSEQ multiplex PCR reads, TCRdb lists one record per CDR3 protein. The sample lists around 69,000 distinct CDR3 sequences; roughly 95% were seen once. The material sequenced was CD4+ T cells from PBMCs. The receptors come from a human donor with multiple sclerosis.

The chain uses TRBV19 and TRBJ1-6; TRBD1 aligns across 7 bases. The germline gives CDR1 LNHDA, CDR2 SQIVND (reference sequence). The CDR3 has 11 amino acids. V dropped 3 bases and J dropped 14; count of bases not matched to a gene: 1. The CDR3 protein is CASSIGQALHF. In DNA, the CDR3 is TGTGCCAGTAGTATCGGACAGGCCCTCCACTTT.

J is TRBJ1-4 and V is TRBV24-1; D perhaps matches TRBD1 (6 bases). CDR3 length equals 13 residues. CDR1 KGHDR and CDR2 SFDVKD come from the germline V gene. The ends were cut back, 4 bases at V and 7 bases at J, with 9 bases in the middle. The CDR3 region is CATSDGGREKLFF. The CDR3 region has the DNA TGTGCCACCAGTGACGGGGGCCGTGAAAAACTGTTTTTT.

V and J are TRBV29-1 and TRBJ2-5; a weak D match, TRBD2 (6 bases). Germline assignment: CDR1 SQVTM and CDR2 ANQGSEA. The CDR3 runs to 12 residues. With 6 bases removed from V and 2 bases from J, the gap between germline ends came to 10 bases. CDR3 sequence reads: CSVGTQQETQYF. The CDR3 nucleotides read TGCAGCGTCGGGACTCAACAAGAGACCCAGTACTTC.

This clonotype was counted a single time. The V gene is TRBV7-2, the J gene TRBJ2-7; D perhaps matches TRBD1 (6 bases). The CDR3 runs to 15 residues. V was clipped by 3 bases and J by 4 bases, with 16 bases between them. Per germline, CDR1 SGHTA and CDR2 FQGNSA. CDR3 protein: CASSLMSTGEYEQYF. In DNA form, the CDR3 reads TGTGCCAGCAGCTTGATGTCGACAGGAGAATACGAGCAGTACTTC.

V is TRBV20-1 and J is TRBJ2-1; D gene unclear. V was clipped by 6 bases and J by 6 bases, with 12 bases between them. The CDR3 consists of 12 residues. Germline loops: CDR1 DFQATT, CDR2 SNEGSKA (reference sequence). This CDR3 is CSAIRTPNEQFF. DNA of the CDR3: TGCAGTGCCATTCGGACCCCCAATGAGCAGTTCTTC.

The chain uses TRBV7-2 and TRBJ2-7, with 7 positions matching TRBD2. The trim removed 3 bases at V and 2 bases at J, leaving 7 bases unmatched. Looked up from germline, CDR1 is SGHTA and CDR2 is FQGNSA. CDR3 size: 15 residues. CDR3 amino acids: CASSFQRGPTYEQYF. DNA of the CDR3: TGTGCCAGCAGCTTCCAGCGGGGTCCGACCTACGAGCAGTACTTC.

The gene calls are TRBV6-5 and TRBJ2-6; D is undetermined. The germline V gene has CDR1 MNHEY and CDR2 SVGAGI. The length of the CDR3 is 16 residues. Between the trimmed V and J ends, which lost 2 bases and 0 bases, there was a span of 8 bases. The CDR3 region is CASSYGISSGANVLTF. The CDR3 coding sequence is TGTGCCAGCAGTTACGGGATTTCCTCTGGGGCCAACGTCCTGACTTTC.

The chain recombines TRBV5-1 with TRBJ2-6; 8 nucleotides agree with TRBD1. CDR3 length: 18 residues. V trimming: 3 bases; J trimming: 4 bases; junction bases outside the gene matches: 12. CDR1 and CDR2 (germline): SGHRS, YFSETQ. The CDR3 DNA is TGCGCCAGCAGCTCCCATTCAGGGGGCGGGCCCGGGGCCAACGTCCTGACTTTC. Protein sequence: CASSSHSGGGPGANVLTF.

This chain uses TRBV9 with TRBJ2-1; 13 nucleotides agree with TRBD2. Germline V gene sequence: CDR1 SGDLS, CDR2 YYNGEE. This CDR3 contains 15 residues. V dropped 0 bases and J dropped 7; count of bases not matched to a gene: 1. CDR3 loop: CASSVVGLAGNEQFF. CDR3 nucleotides: TGTGCCAGCAGCGTAGTGGGACTAGCGGGGAATGAGCAGTTCTTC.

This rearrangement joins TRBV6-2 or TRBV6-3 to TRBJ1-2; possible D gene TRBD1, 5 bases. V lost 7 bases and J 3 bases, leaving 12 bases between the germline ends. The CDR3 sequence is 13 residues long. CDR1 is MNHEY and CDR2 is SVGEGT in the germline V gene. The CDR3 DNA follows: TGTGCCAGCAAGGATGGGACGGACTATGGCTACACCTTC. Protein sequence: CASKDGTDYGYTF.

Only a few counts were recorded for this clonotype. This sequence joins TRBV7-9 and TRBJ2-2; D call uncertain. The V end lost 6 bases, the J end lost 4 bases, and 6 bases lay between the germline ends. The CDR3 consists of 12 residues. CDR1 is SEHNR and CDR2 is FQNEAQ in the germline V gene (reference sequence). CDR3 in amino acids: CASSPLTGELFF. The CDR3, as DNA: TGTGCCAGCAGTCCTCTCACCGGGGAGCTGTTTTTT.

The gene calls are TRBV5-1 and TRBJ1-2; possibly TRBD1 for D (5 bases). The CDR3 loop spans 14 amino acids. Germline V lookup: CDR1 SGHRS, CDR2 YFSETQ. V shed 0 bases and J shed 4 bases, with 10 bases lying between them. In DNA, the CDR3 is TGCGCCAGCAGCTTGGGAGGGGTCGCCTATGGCTACACCTTC. This codes for CASSLGGVAYGYTF.

This rearrangement joins TRBV29-1 to TRBJ2-3, with 8 positions matching TRBD2. The germline V gene encodes CDR1 SQVTM and CDR2 ANQGSEA. With V trimmed by 5 bases and J by 1 base, 2 bases remained unmatched. The CDR3 contains 13 residues. The CDR3 DNA is TGCAGCGTTTCCGGGGGGGGCACAGATACGCAGTATTTT. Protein sequence: CSVSGGGTDTQYF.

The chain is built from TRBV2 and TRBJ1-1; D gene uncertain. The CDR3 runs to 11 residues. Germline-derived CDR1 and CDR2 are SNHLY and FYNNEI. Trimming took 11 bases from V and 5 from J, leaving 12 bases between them. This CDR3 is CAGGGLTEAFF. The CDR3 bases are TGTGCCGGTGGTGGGTTGACTGAAGCTTTCTTT. The variable domain in full, with the rest retrieved from reference TRBV2 and TRBJ1-1, is EPEVTQTPSHQVTQMGQEVILRCVPISNHLYFYWYRQILGQKVEFLVSFYNNEISEKSEIFDDQFSVERPDGSNFTLKIRSTKLEDSAMYFCAGGGLTEAFFGQGTRLTVV.

The chain uses TRBV29-1 and TRBJ1-2, with unresolved D. Germline V gene data show CDR1 as SQVTM and CDR2 as ANQGSEA. This CDR3 has 15 residues. Trimming shortened V by 3 bases and J by 8 bases, and 22 bases separated the two germline ends. The CDR3 region has the DNA TGCAGCGTTGATAACGGCTCGGGTAATTTGGTAGGCTACACCTTC. It specifies CSVDNGSGNLVGYTF.

The chain employs TRBV6-2 or TRBV6-3 and TRBJ1-1; perhaps TRBD1 as D (6 bases). This CDR3 spans 14 amino acids. The germline V and J ends were trimmed by 5 bases and 4 bases, with 14 bases remaining between them. Germline lookup yields CDR1 MNHEY and CDR2 SVGEGT. The CDR3 loop is CASSITGSPTEAFF. CDR3 DNA sequence: TGTGCCAGCAGTATAACAGGGTCGCCCACTGAAGCTTTCTTT.

The V and J genes are TRBV14 and TRBJ1-6; D uncertain. V dropped 2 bases and J dropped 5 bases, with 10 bases sitting between them. The CDR3 totals 15 residues. CDR1 and CDR2 (germline): SGHDN, FVKESK. CDR3 sequence: CASSQLGSNNSPLHF. DNA for the CDR3: TGTGCCAGCAGCCAACTTGGGAGCAATAATTCACCCCTCCACTTT.

The J gene is TRBJ2-5, the V gene TRBV12-3 or TRBV12-4, with TRBD1 identical over 7 bases. This CDR3 has 14 amino acids. Losses at the gene ends were 6 bases for V and 5 bases for J; bases not matched to a gene: 9. CDR3 coding DNA: TGTGCCAGCAGAAACCGGGACAGCGGTGAGACCCAGTACTTC. Its translation is CASRNRDSGETQYF.

V usage is TRBV12-3 or TRBV12-4 and J usage is TRBJ2-1, with unresolved D. The V gene lost 3 bases and the J gene lost 8 bases, with 5 bases spanning the gap. This CDR3 has 11 residues. Written as DNA, the CDR3 is TGTGCCAGCAGTTTTTTCGATGAGCAGTTCTTC. Translation: CASSFFDEQFF.

CDR3: CSVERAGGRVNTEAFF. The CDR3 DNA reads TGCAGCGTTGAGCGGGCAGGGGGCAGGGTTAACACTGAAGCTTTCTTT. The chain carries TRBV29-1 and TRBJ1-1; TRBD1 matches at 8 bases. The V gene end was trimmed by 3 bases and the J gene end by 2 bases; junction bases not matched to a gene: 11. The germline V gene has CDR1 SQVTM and CDR2 ANQGSEA. This CDR3 spans 16 amino acids.

V and J are TRBV9 and TRBJ2-3, with D hard to call. Germline V lookup: CDR1 SGDLS, CDR2 YYNGEE. CDR3 length: 18 amino acids. V was shortened by 0 bases and J by 3 bases, with 20 bases between the two germline ends. In DNA form, the CDR3 reads TGTGCCAGCAGCGTAGCCCGCGATGGTGGTGGCCTGACAGATACGCAGTATTTT. Residues: CASSVARDGGGLTDTQYF.

This clonotype appeared once. The genes are TRBV12-3 or TRBV12-4 and TRBJ2-1, with TRBD2 matching 8 bases. The V and J ends lost 5 bases and 6 bases, in that order; junction bases with no gene match: 9. This CDR3 comprises 15 residues. CDR3 in DNA: TGTGCCAGCAGTACCGGACTAGCTTTAAGCAATGAGCAGTTCTTC. This sequence encodes CASSTGLALSNEQFF.

CDR3 amino acids: CSASSTRTGGWNEQFF. In DNA form, the CDR3 reads TGCAGTGCTAGCTCCACCAGGACAGGGGGCTGGAATGAGCAGTTCTTC. The V gene is TRBV20-1, the J gene TRBJ2-1, with 11 nucleotides matching TRBD1. Trimming removed 3 bases from V and 7 bases from J; junction bases left unmatched: 11. The CDR3 totals 16 residues. Per germline, CDR1 DFQATT and CDR2 SNEGSKA (reference sequence).

The chain employs TRBV29-1 and TRBJ1-5; 7 bases map to TRBD1. Unmatched junction bases numbered 7, after V lost 5 bases and J lost 9 bases. This CDR3 is built from 12 residues. Per germline, CDR1 SQVTM and CDR2 ANQGSEA. The CDR3 spells CSVQTGETPQHF. CDR3 coding DNA: TGCAGCGTTCAAACAGGGGAGACGCCCCAGCATTTT. The whole variable domain, remainder taken from reference TRBV29-1 and TRBJ1-5, is SAVISQKPSRDICQRGTSLTIQCQVDSQVTMMFWYRQQPGQSLTLIATANQGSEATYESGFVIDKFPISRPNLTFSTLTVSNMSPEDSSIYLCSVQTGETPQHFGDGTRLSIL.